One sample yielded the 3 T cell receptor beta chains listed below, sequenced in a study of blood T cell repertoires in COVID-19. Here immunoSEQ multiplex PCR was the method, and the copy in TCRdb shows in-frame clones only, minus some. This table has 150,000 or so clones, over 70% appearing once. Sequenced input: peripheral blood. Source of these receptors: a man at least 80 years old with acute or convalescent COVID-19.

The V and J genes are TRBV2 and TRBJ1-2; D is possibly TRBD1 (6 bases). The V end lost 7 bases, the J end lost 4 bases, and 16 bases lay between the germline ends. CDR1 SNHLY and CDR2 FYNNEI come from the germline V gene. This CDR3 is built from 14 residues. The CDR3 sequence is CASTRPGEGYGYTF. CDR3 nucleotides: TGTGCCAGCACCCGCCCAGGGGAGGGCTATGGCTACACCTTC. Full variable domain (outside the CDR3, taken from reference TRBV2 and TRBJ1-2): EPEVTQTPSHQVTQMGQEVILRCVPISNHLYFYWYRQILGQKVEFLVSFYNNEISEKSEIFDDQFSVERPDGSNFTLKIRSTKLEDSAMYFCASTRPGEGYGYTFGSGTRLTVV.

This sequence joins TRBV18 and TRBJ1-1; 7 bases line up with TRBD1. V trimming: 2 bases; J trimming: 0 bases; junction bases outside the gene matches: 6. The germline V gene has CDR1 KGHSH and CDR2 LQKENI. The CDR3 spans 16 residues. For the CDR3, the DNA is TGTGCCAGCTCACCAGCGGGACAGCCCATGAACACTGAAGCTTTCTTT. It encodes CASSPAGQPMNTEAFF.

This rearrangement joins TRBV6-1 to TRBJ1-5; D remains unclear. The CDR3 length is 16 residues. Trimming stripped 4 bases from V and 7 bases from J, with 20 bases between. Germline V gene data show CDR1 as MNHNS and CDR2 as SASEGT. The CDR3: CASSGVVGGLGQPQHF. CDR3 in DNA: TGTGCCAGCAGTGGGGTGGTTGGAGGGCTTGGACAGCCCCAGCATTTT.